This TCR beta chain was observed in a study of T cell repertoires in cytomegalovirus infection. Overall study: From public TCR beta signatures came an indication of both CMV infection and matching HLA type.

Germline CDR1 SNHLY, CDR2 FYNNEI. Between the trimmed V and J ends, which lost 4 bases and 0 bases, there was a span of 13 bases. CDR3 length: 16 residues. Study findings and constraints: The cumulative frequency of public TCR beta families identified carriers of CMV plus the relevant HLA. HLA-C-restricted CMV-specific TCR beta clonotypes were dominant in the ex vivo response.

TCRdb reprocessed the reads via MiXCR and lists one record per CDR3 protein. Of about 230,000 distinct CDR3 sequences detected, over 20% appear once; the ten largest clones hold roughly 18%. This clonotype has only a few counts. Its antigen is unidentified. The chain recombines TRBV2 with TRBJ2-1, with D possibly matching TRBD1 (6 bases). This clonotype was sampled from a human donor in good health (CMV status not recorded). Some clones in this sample may be carry-over from other donors' samples. Sequencing input: CD8+ T cells from PBMCs. CDR3 residues: CASSAGTPVSYNEQFF. The DNA for the CDR3 is TGTGCCAGCAGTGCAGGGACACCCGTCTCCTACAATGAGCAGTTCTTC.